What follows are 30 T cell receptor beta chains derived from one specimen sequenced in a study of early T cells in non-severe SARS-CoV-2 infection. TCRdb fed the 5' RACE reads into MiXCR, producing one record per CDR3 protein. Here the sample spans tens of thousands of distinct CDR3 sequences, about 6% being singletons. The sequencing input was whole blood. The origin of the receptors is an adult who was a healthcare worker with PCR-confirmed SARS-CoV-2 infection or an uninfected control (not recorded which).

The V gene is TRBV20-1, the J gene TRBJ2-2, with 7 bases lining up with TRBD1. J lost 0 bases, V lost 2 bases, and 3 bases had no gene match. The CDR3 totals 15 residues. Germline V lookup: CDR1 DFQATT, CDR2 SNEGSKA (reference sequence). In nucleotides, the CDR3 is TGCAGTGCTAGAACCGGGACAGCGAACACCGGGGAGCTGTTTTTT. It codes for CSARTGTANTGELFF.

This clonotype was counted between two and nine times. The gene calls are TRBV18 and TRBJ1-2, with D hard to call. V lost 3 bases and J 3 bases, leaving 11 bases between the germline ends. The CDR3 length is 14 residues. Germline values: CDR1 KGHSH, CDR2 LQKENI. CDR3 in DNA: TGTGCCAGCTCACCTCGGACGGATTACTATGGCTACACCTTC. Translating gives CASSPRTDYYGYTF.

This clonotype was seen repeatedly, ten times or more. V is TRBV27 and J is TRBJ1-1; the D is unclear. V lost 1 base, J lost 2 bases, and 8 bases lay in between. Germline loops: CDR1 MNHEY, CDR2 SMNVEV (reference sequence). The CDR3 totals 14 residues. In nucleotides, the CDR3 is TGTGCCAGCAGTTTATATCAGCTTAACACTGAAGCTTTCTTT. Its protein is CASSLYQLNTEAFF.

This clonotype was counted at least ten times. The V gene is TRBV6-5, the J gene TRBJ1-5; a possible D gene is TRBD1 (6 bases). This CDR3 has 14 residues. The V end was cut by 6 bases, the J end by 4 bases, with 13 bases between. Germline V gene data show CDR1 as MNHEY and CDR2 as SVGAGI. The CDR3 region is CASSATGWNQPQHF. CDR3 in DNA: TGTGCCAGCAGCGCGACAGGTTGGAATCAGCCCCAGCATTTT.

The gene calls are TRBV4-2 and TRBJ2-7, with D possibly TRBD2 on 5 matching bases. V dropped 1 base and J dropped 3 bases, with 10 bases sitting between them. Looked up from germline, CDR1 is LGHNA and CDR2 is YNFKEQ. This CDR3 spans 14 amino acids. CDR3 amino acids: CASSQAADLYEQYF. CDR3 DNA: TGTGCCAGCAGCCAAGCAGCGGACCTCTACGAGCAGTACTTC.

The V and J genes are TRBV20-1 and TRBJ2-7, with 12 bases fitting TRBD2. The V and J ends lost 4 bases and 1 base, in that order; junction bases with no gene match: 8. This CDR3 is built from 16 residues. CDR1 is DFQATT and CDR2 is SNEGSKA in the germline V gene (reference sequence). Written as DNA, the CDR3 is TGCAGTGCTACAGGGACTAGCGGGCCTACTTCCTACGAGCAGTACTTC. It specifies CSATGTSGPTSYEQYF.

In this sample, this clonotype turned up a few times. This CDR3 is CASSSGGARTQYF. The CDR3, as DNA: TGTGCCAGCTCTAGCGGAGGGGCTAGGACCCAGTACTTC. The V and J genes are TRBV27 and TRBJ2-5; 7 bases fit TRBD2. CDR3 length: 13 residues. The junction had 10 bases not matched to a gene; V was cut back by 8 bases and J by 7 bases. Per germline, CDR1 MNHEY and CDR2 SMNVEV (reference sequence).

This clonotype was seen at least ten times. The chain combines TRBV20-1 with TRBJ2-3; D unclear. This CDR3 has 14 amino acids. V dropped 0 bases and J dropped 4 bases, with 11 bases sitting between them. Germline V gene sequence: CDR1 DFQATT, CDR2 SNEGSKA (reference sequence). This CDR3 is CSARDLVGADTQYF. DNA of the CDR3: TGCAGTGCTAGAGATTTGGTCGGCGCAGATACGCAGTATTTT.

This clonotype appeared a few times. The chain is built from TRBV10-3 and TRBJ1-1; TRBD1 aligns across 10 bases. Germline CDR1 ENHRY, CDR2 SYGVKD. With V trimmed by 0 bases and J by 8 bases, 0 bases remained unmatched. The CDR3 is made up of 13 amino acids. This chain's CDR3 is CAISESGQGEAFF. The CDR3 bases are TGTGCCATCAGTGAGTCGGGACAGGGGGAAGCTTTCTTT.

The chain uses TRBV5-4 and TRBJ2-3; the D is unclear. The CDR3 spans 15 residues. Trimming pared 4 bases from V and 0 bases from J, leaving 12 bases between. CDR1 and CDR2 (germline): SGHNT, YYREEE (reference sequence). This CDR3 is CASSDQRVSTDTQYF. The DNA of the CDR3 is TGTGCCAGCAGCGACCAGAGAGTAAGCACAGATACGCAGTATTTT. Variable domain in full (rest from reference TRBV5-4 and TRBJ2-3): ETGVTQSPTHLIKTRGQQVTLRCSSQSGHNTVSWYQQALGQGPQFIFQYYREEENGRGNFPPRFSGLQFPNYSSELNVNALELDDSALYLCASSDQRVSTDTQYFGPGTRLTVL.

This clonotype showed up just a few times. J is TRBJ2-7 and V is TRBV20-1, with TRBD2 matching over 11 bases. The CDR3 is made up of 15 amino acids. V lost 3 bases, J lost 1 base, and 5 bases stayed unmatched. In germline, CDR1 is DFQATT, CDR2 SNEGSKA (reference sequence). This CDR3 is CSARTRLAGSYEQYF. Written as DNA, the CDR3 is TGCAGTGCTAGGACACGACTAGCGGGATCCTACGAGCAGTACTTC.

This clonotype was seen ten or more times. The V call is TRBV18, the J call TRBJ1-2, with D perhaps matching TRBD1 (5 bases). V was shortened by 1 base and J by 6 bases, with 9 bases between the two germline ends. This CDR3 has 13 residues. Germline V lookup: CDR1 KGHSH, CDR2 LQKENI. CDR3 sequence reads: CASSPRQGDGYTF. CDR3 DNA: TGTGCCAGCTCACCACGCCAGGGAGATGGCTACACCTTC.

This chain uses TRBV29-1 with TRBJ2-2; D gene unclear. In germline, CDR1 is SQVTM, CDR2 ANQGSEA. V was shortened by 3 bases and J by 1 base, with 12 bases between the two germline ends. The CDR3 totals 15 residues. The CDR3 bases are TGCAGCGTTGATTATTCTGACAAGAACACCGGGGAGCTGTTTTTT. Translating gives CSVDYSDKNTGELFF.

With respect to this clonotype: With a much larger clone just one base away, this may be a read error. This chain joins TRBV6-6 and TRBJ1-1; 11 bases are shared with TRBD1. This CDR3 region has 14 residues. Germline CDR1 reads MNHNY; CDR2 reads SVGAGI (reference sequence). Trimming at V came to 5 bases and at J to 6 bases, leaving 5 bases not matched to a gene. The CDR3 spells CASSQGQGVPEAFF. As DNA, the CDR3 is TGTGCCAGCAGTCAGGGACAGGGGGTGCCTGAAGCTTTCTTT.

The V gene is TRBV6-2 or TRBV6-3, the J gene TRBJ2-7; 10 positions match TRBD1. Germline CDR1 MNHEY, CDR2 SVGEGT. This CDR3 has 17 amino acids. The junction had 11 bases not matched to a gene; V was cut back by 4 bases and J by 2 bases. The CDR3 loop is CASSLPGQGMYTYEQYF. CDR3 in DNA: TGTGCCAGCAGTTTACCGGGACAGGGGATGTATACCTACGAGCAGTACTTC.

In DNA, the CDR3 is TGCGCCAGCAGCTGGGAACGGGCTTTGAGGACTGAAGCTTTCTTT. Translating gives CASSWERALRTEAFF. J is TRBJ1-1 and V is TRBV5-1; D call uncertain. The V and J ends lost 3 bases and 5 bases respectively, with 17 bases between them. This CDR3 is 15 amino acids long. Germline V gives CDR1 SGHRS, CDR2 YFSETQ.

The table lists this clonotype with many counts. The DNA for the CDR3 is TGTGCCAGCAGCCCACCTAGCGGGAGCGGAGCAGATACGCAGTATTTT. It codes for CASSPPSGSGADTQYF. This rearrangement joins TRBV7-2 to TRBJ2-3, with 10 bases identical to TRBD2. V was pared by 5 bases and J by 4 bases, with 9 bases of the junction left unmatched. The CDR3 spans 16 residues. Germline V lookup: CDR1 SGHTA, CDR2 FQGNSA.

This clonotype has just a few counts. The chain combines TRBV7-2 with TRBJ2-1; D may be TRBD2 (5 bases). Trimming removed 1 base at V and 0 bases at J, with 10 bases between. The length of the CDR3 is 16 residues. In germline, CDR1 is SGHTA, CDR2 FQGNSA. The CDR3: CASSLDSGFSYNEQFF. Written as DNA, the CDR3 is TGTGCCAGCAGCTTAGACAGCGGATTCTCCTACAATGAGCAGTTCTTC. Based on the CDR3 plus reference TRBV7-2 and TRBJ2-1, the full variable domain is GAGVSQSPSNKVTEKGKDVELRCDPISGHTALYWYRQSLGQGLEFLIYFQGNSAPDKSGLPSDRFSAERTGGSVSTLTIQRTQQEDSAVYLCASSLDSGFSYNEQFFGPGTRLTVL.

The CDR3 coding sequence is TGTGCCAGCAGCCCAGGCGACGTATATGGCTACACCTTC. This gives the protein CASSPGDVYGYTF. The chain combines TRBV28 with TRBJ1-2; no definite D call. V was pared by 6 bases and J by 5 bases, with 13 bases between. The length of the CDR3 is 13 residues. Germline CDR1 is MDHEN and CDR2 is SYDVKM.

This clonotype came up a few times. CDR3 bases: TGCAGTGCAGACAGGGGATCCGAAGCTTTCTTT. Its translation is CSADRGSEAFF. The J gene is TRBJ1-1, the V gene TRBV20-1, with 8 bases identical to TRBD1. The CDR3 is made up of 11 amino acids. The germline V gene has CDR1 DFQATT and CDR2 SNEGSKA (reference sequence). V was pared by 6 bases and J by 8 bases, with 5 bases of the junction left unmatched.

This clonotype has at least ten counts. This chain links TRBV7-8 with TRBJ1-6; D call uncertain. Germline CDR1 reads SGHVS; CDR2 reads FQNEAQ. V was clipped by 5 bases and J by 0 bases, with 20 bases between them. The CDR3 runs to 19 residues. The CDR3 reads CASSRTSRRRSSYNSPLHF. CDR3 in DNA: TGTGCCAGCAGCCGCACCTCCCGACGCAGGAGCTCCTATAATTCACCCCTCCACTTT.

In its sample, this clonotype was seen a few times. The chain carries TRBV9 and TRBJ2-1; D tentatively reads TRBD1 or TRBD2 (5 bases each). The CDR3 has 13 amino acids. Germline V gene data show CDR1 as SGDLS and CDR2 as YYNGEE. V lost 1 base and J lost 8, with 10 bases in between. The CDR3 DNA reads TGTGCCAGCAGCGTATCGGGACCGGATGAGCAGTTCTTC. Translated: CASSVSGPDEQFF. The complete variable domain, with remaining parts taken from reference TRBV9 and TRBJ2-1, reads DSGVTQTPKHLITATGQRVTLRCSPRSGDLSVYWYQQSLDQGLQFLIQYYNGEERAKGNILERFSAQQFPDLHSELNLSSLELGDSALYFCASSVSGPDEQFFGPGTRLTVL.

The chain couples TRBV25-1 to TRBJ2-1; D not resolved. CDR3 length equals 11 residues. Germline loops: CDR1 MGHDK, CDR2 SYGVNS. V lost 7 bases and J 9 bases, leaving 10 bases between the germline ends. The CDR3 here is CASNTLGEQFF. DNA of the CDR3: TGTGCCAGCAACACCCTAGGTGAGCAGTTCTTC.

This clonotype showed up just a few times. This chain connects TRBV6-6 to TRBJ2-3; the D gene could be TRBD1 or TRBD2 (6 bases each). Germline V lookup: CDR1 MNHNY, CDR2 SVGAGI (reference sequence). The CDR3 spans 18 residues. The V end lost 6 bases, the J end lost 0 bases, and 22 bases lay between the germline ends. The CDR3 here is CASRIGVGGGASTDTQYF. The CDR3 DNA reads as TGTGCCAGCAGAATAGGGGTCGGGGGCGGCGCCAGCACAGATACGCAGTATTTT.

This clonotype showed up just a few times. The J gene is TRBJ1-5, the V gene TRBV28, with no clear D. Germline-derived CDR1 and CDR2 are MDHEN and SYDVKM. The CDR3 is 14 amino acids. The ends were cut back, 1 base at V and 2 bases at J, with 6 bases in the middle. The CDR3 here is CASSLYGGNQPQHF. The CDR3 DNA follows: TGTGCCAGCAGTTTATACGGGGGCAATCAGCCCCAGCATTTT.

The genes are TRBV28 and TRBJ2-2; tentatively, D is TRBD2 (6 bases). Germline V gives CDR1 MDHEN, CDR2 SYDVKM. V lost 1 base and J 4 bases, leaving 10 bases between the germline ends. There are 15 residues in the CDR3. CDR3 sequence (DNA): TGTGCCAGCAGTTTATCTATCGGGGGCACCGGGGAGCTGTTTTTT. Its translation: CASSLSIGGTGELFF.

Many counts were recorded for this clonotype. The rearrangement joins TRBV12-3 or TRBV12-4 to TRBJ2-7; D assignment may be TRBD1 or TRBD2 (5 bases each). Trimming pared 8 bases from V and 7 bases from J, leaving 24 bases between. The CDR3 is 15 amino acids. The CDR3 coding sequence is TGTGCCAGCGGTTATCCGGGACCCGTGGGTGCAGAGCAGTACTTC. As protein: CASGYPGPVGAEQYF.

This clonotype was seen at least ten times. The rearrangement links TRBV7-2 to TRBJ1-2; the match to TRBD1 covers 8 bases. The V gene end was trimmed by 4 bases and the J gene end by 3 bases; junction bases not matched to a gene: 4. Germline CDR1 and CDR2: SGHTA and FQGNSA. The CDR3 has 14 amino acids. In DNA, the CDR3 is TGTGCCAGCAGCTCACAGGGGGTCGACTATGGCTACACCTTC. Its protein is CASSSQGVDYGYTF.

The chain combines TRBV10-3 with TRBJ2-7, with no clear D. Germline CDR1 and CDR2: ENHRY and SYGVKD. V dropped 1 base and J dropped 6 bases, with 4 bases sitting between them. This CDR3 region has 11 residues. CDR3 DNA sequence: TGTGCCATCAGTGAGTTGAGCGAGCAGTACTTC. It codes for CAISELSEQYF.

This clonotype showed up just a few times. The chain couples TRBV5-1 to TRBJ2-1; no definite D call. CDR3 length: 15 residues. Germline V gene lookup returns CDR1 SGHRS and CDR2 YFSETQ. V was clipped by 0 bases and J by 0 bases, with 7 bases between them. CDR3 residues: CASSLDQSSYNEQFF. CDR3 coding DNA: TGCGCCAGCAGCTTGGACCAGAGCTCCTACAATGAGCAGTTCTTC. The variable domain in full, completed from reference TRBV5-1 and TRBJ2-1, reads KAGVTQTPRYLIKTRGQQVTLSCSPISGHRSVSWYQQTPGQGLQFLFEYFSETQRNKGNFPGRFSGRQFSNSRSEMNVSTLELGDSALYLCASSLDQSSYNEQFFGPGTRLTVL.